The clone carrying this T cell receptor beta chain was recorded many times. What it recognizes is unknown. As to time point: patch test 1, 2 weeks after DPC sensitization. As to treatment: therapeutic diphenylcyclopropenone sensitization with weekly scalp DPC. This specimen comes from a study of human T cells and chemical hapten exposure. The study's findings and limits: TCRs above 1 in 1000 frequency did not change with DPC sensitization. Expanded TCRs clustered into significantly more large CDR3 similarity groups than controls, the analysis revealed.

Individual cDNA molecules received unique molecular identifiers in the library. TCRdb re-called the RACE reads through MiXCR, storing one row per CDR3 protein. The data show roughly 160,000 distinct CDR3 sequences, 14% seen once. Trimming cost V 0 bases and J 8 bases, with 12 bases left between them. Germline values: CDR1 SSHAT, CDR2 FNYEAQ (reference sequence). This CDR3 spans 14 amino acids. The J gene is TRBJ2-3, the V gene TRBV7-7, with a possible D match to TRBD2 (5 bases). The sequence was collected from a young woman with alopecia areata. Some clones in this sample may be carry-over from other donors' samples. The material sequenced was whole blood, taken in connection with sensitization to the hapten diphenylcyclopropenone (DPC). As DNA, the CDR3 is TGTGCCAGCAGCTTAGCCCCGGGAAGTGGTACGCAGTATTTT. This translates into CASSLAPGSGTQYF.